The 3 T cell receptor beta chains given below trace back to one sample, sequenced in a study of T cell clones after liver transplantation (dated by TCRdb to between 2017 and 2020). In light of the paper, this sample's time point label describes: pre-transplant. Libraries came from the immunoSEQ multiplex PCR assay. TCRdb obtained this table from immuneACCESS and retained in-frame rearrangements with V and J assigned. These tables miss some clones; where compared with another copy, unresolved V genes account for less than half of the shortfall, and the remainder is unexplained. Across this sample there are over 100,000 clones, with 80% to 85% seen only once. The biggest ten clones account for approximately 0.99% of the sample. The sample was CD4+ T cells from blood, taken before liver transplant. The receptor source for this set is a human donor who received a liver transplant.

Comments on this clone: This sample also contains other DNA sequences that code for the same CDR3. CDR3 DNA: TGTGCCAGTAGTATAGGACAGGGGAGCTCCTACGAGCAGTACTTC. As protein: CASSIGQGSSYEQYF. The rearrangement uses TRBV19 and TRBJ2-7, with 8 bases identical to TRBD1. This CDR3 is built from 15 residues. Germline V gene sequence: CDR1 LNHDA, CDR2 SQIVND (reference sequence). Losses at the gene ends were 1 base for V and 0 bases for J; bases not matched to a gene: 2.

The J gene is TRBJ1-1, the V gene TRBV5-1; a possible D gene is TRBD1 (6 bases). From germline, CDR1 is SGHRS and CDR2 YFSETQ. Trimming stripped 4 bases from V and 1 base from J, with 11 bases between. This CDR3 has 14 amino acids. In nucleotides, the CDR3 is TGCGCCAGCAGCATTGGACAGACGAACACTGAAGCTTTCTTT. Protein product: CASSIGQTNTEAFF.

V gene TRBV10-2 combines with J gene TRBJ2-7; D is unclear. The germline V and J ends were trimmed by 0 bases and 0 bases, with 12 bases remaining between them. Per the germline V gene, CDR1 is WSHSY and CDR2 is SAAADI. This CDR3 has 16 residues. The DNA for the CDR3 is TGCGCCAGCAGTGAGTCGGGCTACACAACCTCCTACGAGCAGTACTTC. This translates into CASSESGYTTSYEQYF.